This T cell receptor (beta chain) was documented in a study of CXCR3-negative and CXCR3-positive naive CD8 T cells. With some 300,000 cells each, the CD8+ T cell subsets were individually sorted in triplicate. Details on this clonotype: Its matching antigen is unknown.

Study-level results: The study found comparably high diversity in both naive subsets and much lower diversity in memory CD8+ cells. TCR interaction strength was inferred from TRB CDR3 physicochemistry, as CD5 matched across naive subsets.

This CDR3 comprises 13 residues. Germline-derived CDR1 and CDR2 are MNHEY and SMNVEV (reference sequence). All TRB cDNA libraries came from 5' RACE performed with UMI labels. TCRdb reanalyzed the 5' RACE reads and collapses them to one entry per CDR3 protein, without DNA. The sample shows about 43,000 distinct CDR3 sequences, and around 11% sits with its ten largest clones. This chain links TRBV27 with TRBJ2-2; TCRdb's assignment of TRBD1 cannot be checked, as there is no DNA. The TCR sequence derives from a human donor in good health. Some clones in this sample may be carry-over from other donors' samples. The sequenced sample was memory CD8+ T cells from blood. The CDR3 loop is CASTDREAGELFF.